The text below deals with one TCR beta chain. This sample was included in a study of technical replicates of blood from a few donors. Some clones are missing from TCRdb's copy, which holds only in-frame ones; the method was immunoSEQ multiplex PCR. The sample has roughly 60,000 clones; 85% to 90% are singletons. The CDR3 spans 16 residues. V was shortened by 2 bases and J by 7 bases, with 17 bases between the two germline ends. Germline V lookup: CDR1 SGHAT, CDR2 FQNNGV. Input material: PBMCs. The rearrangement links TRBV11-2 to TRBJ2-2, with TRBD2 as a possible D gene (7 bases). This clonotype originated in a human donor in good health. Some clones in this sample may be carry-over from other donors' samples. The CDR3 protein is CASSLYMGGGSGELFF. CDR3 bases: TGTGCCAGCAGCTTATATATGGGGGGGGGCAGCGGGGAGCTGTTTTTT. The full variable domain, with the rest looked up from reference TRBV11-2 and TRBJ2-2, is EAGVAQSPRYKIIEKRQSVAFWCNPISGHATLYWYQQILGQGPKLLIQFQNNGVVDDSQLPKDRFSAERLKGVDSTLKIQPAKLEDSAVYLCASSLYMGGGSGELFFGEGSRLTVL.